This T cell receptor (beta chain) was identified in a study of blood T cell repertoires in COVID-19 (dated by TCRdb to about 2020). Context from the whole study: Collaborator samples came from the United States, Italy and Spain and covered acute and convalescent phases of COVID-19. The material from the prospective study consisted of cDNA or gDNA derived from T cells, B-cell-depleted T cells, or PBMCs. Deeply sampled blood TCRbeta repertoires from subjects exposed to, actively infected with, or recovered from COVID-19 were included in the dataset. A freely available public database, intended as a resource for researchers studying the immune response to SARS-CoV-2, is where the repertoires were released. Samples were obtained from the ongoing ImmuneRACE study (first 160 participants) and from 1,254 subjects provided by 6 global collaborators. Sample metadata almost always included a de-identified subject ID, COVID-19 status, age in years and sex. Where available, HLA class I and class II types were taken from metadata supplied by the sample provider and were not determined by assay-based typing. Points the paper makes about the study in general: Clinical and demographic metadata were provided uncurated, with the amount varying by source and participant.

This clone was picked up a small number of times. Its recognized antigen is unknown. No base qualities exist here, and no much larger clone lies one base off it. Samples from volunteer blood donors who had recovered from COVID-19 were contributed by a second Seattle source. The collaborating institutions used their own protocols to collect whole blood in K2EDTA tubes. Collaborator samples were shipped for TCRbeta analysis as frozen whole blood, isolated PBMCs, or DNA extracted from either sample type. TCRbeta CDR3 regions were amplified from genomic DNA using the immunoSEQ Assay, a bias-controlled multiplex PCR. The original methods were these. Nucleated cell counts per sample were estimated from amplification of reference gene primers within the assay. To quantify the absolute abundance of each unique TCRbeta CDR3 rearrangement, sequence reads were collapsed and filtered. For each sample, productive Simpson clonality was calculated as the square root of Simpson's diversity index across productive rearrangements. What TCRdb holds here is the immuneACCESS table cut down to in-frame rearrangements. Part of the clones is not present; checked against another copy, under half of the missing clones reflect an unresolved V gene, and the others are unexplained. Clone size and the V and J calls come from that table; the DNA yielded D and trimming. Present in this sample are some 150,000 clones, 87% of which were seen just once. Less than 5% of the sample rests with the top ten.

Sequences were obtained from peripheral blood. This clonotype was sampled from a woman between 55 and 75 years old who had recovered from COVID-19.

Here the CDR3 is given as CATSKSLMDRGKDQPQHF. The DNA sequence follows: TGCGCCACCTCAAAGTCCCTTATGGACAGGGGGAAGGATCAGCCCCAGCATTTT. The chain is assembled from TRBV10-2 and TRBJ1-5; 10 central bases correspond to TRBD1. The germline V gene sets CDR1 to WSHSY and CDR2 to SAAADI. Counted from cysteine to phenylalanine, this CDR3 has 18 amino acids. Only the CDR3 region is kept as DNA, spanning 54 bases read in frame from base 1. Trimming accounts for 10 bases at V and 5 bases at J, while the number of junction bases matched to no gene is 20.